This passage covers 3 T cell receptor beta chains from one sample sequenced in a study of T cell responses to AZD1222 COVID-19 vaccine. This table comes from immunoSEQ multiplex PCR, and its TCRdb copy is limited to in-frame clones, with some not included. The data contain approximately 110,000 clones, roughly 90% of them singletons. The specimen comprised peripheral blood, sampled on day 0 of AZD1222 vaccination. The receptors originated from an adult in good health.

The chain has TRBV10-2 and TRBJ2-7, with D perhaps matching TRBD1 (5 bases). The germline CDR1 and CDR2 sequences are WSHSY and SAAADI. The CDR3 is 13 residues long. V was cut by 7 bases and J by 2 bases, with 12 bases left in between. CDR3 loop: CASIGRAPYEQYF. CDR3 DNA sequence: TGCGCCAGCATCGGCAGGGCGCCCTACGAGCAGTACTTC.

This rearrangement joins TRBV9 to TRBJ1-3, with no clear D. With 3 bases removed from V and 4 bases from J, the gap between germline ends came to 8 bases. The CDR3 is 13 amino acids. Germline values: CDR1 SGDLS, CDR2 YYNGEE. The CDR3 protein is CASSDSAGNTIYF. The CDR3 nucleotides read TGTGCCAGCAGCGATTCCGCCGGAAACACCATATATTTT.

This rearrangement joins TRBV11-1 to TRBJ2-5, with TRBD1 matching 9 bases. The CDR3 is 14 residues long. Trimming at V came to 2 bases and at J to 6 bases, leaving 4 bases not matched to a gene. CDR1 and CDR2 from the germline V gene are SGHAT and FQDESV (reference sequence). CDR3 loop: CASSLPGQGKTQYF. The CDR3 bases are TGTGCCAGCAGCTTACCGGGACAGGGAAAGACCCAGTACTTC.